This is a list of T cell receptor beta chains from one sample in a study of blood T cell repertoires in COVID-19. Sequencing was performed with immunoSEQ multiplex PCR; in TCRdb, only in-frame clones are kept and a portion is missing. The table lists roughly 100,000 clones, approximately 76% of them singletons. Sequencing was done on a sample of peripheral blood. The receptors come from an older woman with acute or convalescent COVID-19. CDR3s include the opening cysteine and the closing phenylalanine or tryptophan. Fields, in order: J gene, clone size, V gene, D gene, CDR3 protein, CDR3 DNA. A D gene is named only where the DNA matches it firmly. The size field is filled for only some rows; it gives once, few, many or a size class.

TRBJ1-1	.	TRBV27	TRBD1	CASSLSIPSGTGDTEAFF	TGTGCCAGCAGTTTATCGATTCCGTCCGGGACAGGGGACACTGAAGCTTTCTTT
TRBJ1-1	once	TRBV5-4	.	CASSLGGLGDTEAFF	TGTGCCAGCAGCTTGGGGGGACTCGGGGACACTGAAGCTTTCTTT
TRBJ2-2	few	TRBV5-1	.	CASSLYAGTVNTGELFF	TGCGCCAGCAGCTTATATGCAGGCACTGTAAACACCGGGGAGCTGTTTTTT
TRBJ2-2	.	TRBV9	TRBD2	CASSGGLAQNGELFF	TGTGCCAGCAGTGGGGGACTAGCGCAGAACGGGGAGCTGTTTTTT
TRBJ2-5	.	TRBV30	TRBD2	CASELAGGPQQYF	TGTGCCTCAGAACTAGCGGGGGGCCCCCAGCAGTACTTC
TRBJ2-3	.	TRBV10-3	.	CAIGGDITLTDTQYF	TGTGCCATCGGGGGGGACATCACCCTCACAGATACGCAGTATTTT
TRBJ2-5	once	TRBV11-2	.	CASRAGPQQYF	TGTGCCAGCAGGGCGGGACCCCAGCAGTACTTC
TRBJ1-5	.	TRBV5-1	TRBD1	CASSVSGQGDQPQHF	TGCGCCAGCAGTGTATCGGGACAGGGGGATCAGCCCCAGCATTTT
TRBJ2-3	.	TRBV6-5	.	CASSKGVSTDTQYF	TGTGCCAGCAGCAAGGGGGTTAGCACAGATACGCAGTATTTT
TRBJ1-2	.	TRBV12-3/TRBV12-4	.	CASSFGGRGGYTF	TGTGCCAGCAGTTTTGGGGGGAGAGGTGGCTACACCTTC
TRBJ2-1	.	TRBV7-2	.	CASILQQSSYNEQFF	TGTGCCAGCATTCTACAGCAGAGCTCCTACAATGAGCAGTTCTTC
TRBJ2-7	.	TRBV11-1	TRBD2	CASSLRTRVFYEQYF	TGTGCCAGCAGCCTTAGGACTAGAGTTTTCTACGAGCAGTACTTC
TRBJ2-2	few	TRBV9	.	CASSVFGGTTGELFF	TGTGCCAGCAGCGTATTCGGTGGGACAACAGGGGAGCTGTTTTTT
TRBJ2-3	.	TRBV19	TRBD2	CASSRGGAPGTDTQYF	TGTGCCAGTAGTCGGGGGGGGGCCCCCGGCACAGATACGCAGTATTTT
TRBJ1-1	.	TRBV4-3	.	CASSQERNRNTEAFF	TGCGCCAGCAGCCAAGAAAGGAACAGGAACACTGAAGCTTTCTTT
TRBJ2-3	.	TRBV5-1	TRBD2	CASSPNRGGTSTDTQYF	TGCGCCAGCAGCCCCAACCGGGGGGGGACGAGCACAGATACGCAGTATTTT
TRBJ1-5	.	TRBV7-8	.	CASSPGEPHSNQPQHF	TGTGCCAGCAGCCCCGGAGAACCCCATAGCAATCAGCCCCAGCATTTT